This T cell receptor beta chain was captured in a study of blood T cell repertoires in COVID-19. TCRdb's copy holds only in-frame clones and misses some; the assay was immunoSEQ multiplex PCR. The repertoire includes approximately 120,000 clones, around 83% of them detected once, and around 4.5% sits in the top ten. This clone was seen just once. This sequence was found in a human donor in a cohort sampled during active COVID-19. The specimen was peripheral blood.

DNA of the CDR3: TGTGCCAGCAGTGGGACTCAGAACACTGAAGCTTTCTTT. It is translated as CASSGTQNTEAFF. V usage is TRBV9 and J usage is TRBJ1-1; TRBD1 might be the D (5 bases). The CDR3 has 13 amino acids. The V end was cut by 5 bases, the J end by 1 base, with 9 bases between. Germline loops: CDR1 SGDLS, CDR2 YYNGEE. The variable domain in full, completed from reference TRBV9 and TRBJ1-1, reads DSGVTQTPKHLITATGQRVTLRCSPRSGDLSVYWYQQSLDQGLQFLIQYYNGEERAKGNILERFSAQQFPDLHSELNLSSLELGDSALYFCASSGTQNTEAFFGQGTRLTVV.